This T cell receptor beta chain comes out of a study of CD4 T cells in relation to SARS-CoV-2 and coronaviruses. Findings and limits, study-wide: Each donor contributed either pre-pandemic or post-infection samples, not both. This crossreactivity analysis covered spike protein alone, no other viral proteins.

Unexposed donor CD4+ T cells date from about 2010-2019, before the COVID-19 pandemic. Cryopreserved PBMCs were CD4-enriched, then split into naive and memory cells. Uncultured naive and memory CD4+ T cells supplied DNA for deep TCR-beta sequencing. Method: immunoSEQ multiplex PCR; TCRdb's copy keeps in-frame clones and lacks some. The sample has some 70,000 clones, over 90% seen once. This clone was seen a few times. Its target is not known. Germline V lookup: CDR1 SGHDT, CDR2 YYEEEE. Trimming shortened V by 1 base and J by 4 bases, and 10 bases separated the two germline ends. CDR3 length equals 14 residues.

The material sequenced was naive CD4+ T cells from PBMCs. Subset noted: naive CD4+ T cells isolated by negative enrichment. The chain is built from TRBV5-6 and TRBJ2-3; weak D call: TRBD2 (7 bases). This receptor was identified in a human donor in good health. The CDR3 DNA reads as TGTGCCAGCAGCTTGCGGGGGGCCGCAGATACGCAGTATTTT. This translates into CASSLRGAADTQYF.